Presented here are 19 T cell receptor beta chains from one specimen sequenced in a study of CD8 T cells in ankylosing spondylitis. Each CDR3 protein gets one entry after TCRdb re-called the 5' RACE reads with MiXCR. This table has a few hundred thousand distinct CDR3 sequences, around 20% appearing once. The sample comprised blood, either unsorted or a sorted T cell fraction (not recorded which). All receptors come from a female donor with ankylosing spondylitis or in good health (not recorded which).

The count of this clonotype is one. The chain is built from TRBV6-2 or TRBV6-3 and TRBJ2-2, with TRBD2 as a possible D gene (6 bases). This CDR3 has 14 amino acids. V was trimmed by 2 bases and J by 5 bases, leaving 9 bases between them. The V gene's germline CDR1 is MNHEY and CDR2 SVGEGT. The CDR3 sequence: CASSYIRETGELFF. The DNA of the CDR3 is TGTGCCAGCAGTTACATCCGGGAGACCGGGGAGCTGTTTTTT.

V gene TRBV5-1 combines with J gene TRBJ2-3; D is possibly TRBD2 (6 bases). Germline CDR1 and CDR2: SGHRS and YFSETQ. The CDR3 length is 12 residues. Trimming took off 0 bases at V and 9 bases at J, with 8 bases between the two ends. The CDR3 DNA is TGCGCCAGCAGCTTGGATGCGGGGACGCAGTATTTT. Translation gives CASSLDAGTQYF.

The chain carries TRBV10-3 and TRBJ2-3, with 10 bases lining up with TRBD2. J gave up 4 bases and V 6 bases, and 10 bases lay outside the gene matches. This CDR3 is 16 amino acids long. Germline values: CDR1 ENHRY, CDR2 SYGVKD. The CDR3 is CAIRSGASGRADTQYF. The CDR3 DNA sequence: TGTGCCATCAGGTCGGGGGCTAGCGGGAGAGCAGATACGCAGTATTTT.

J is TRBJ1-5 and V is TRBV10-1; D is uncertain. The CDR3 extends over 16 amino acids. Germline V lookup: CDR1 WNHNN, CDR2 SYGVQD (reference sequence). V gave up 2 bases and J gave up 0 bases, with 11 bases separating them. This CDR3 reads CASSEMVGPSNQPQHF. CDR3 coding DNA: TGCGCCAGCAGTGAGATGGTAGGGCCTAGCAATCAGCCCCAGCATTTT.

This clonotype occurred once. The chain uses TRBV4-3 and TRBJ2-1; 7 bases map to TRBD2. Germline lookup yields CDR1 LGHNA and CDR2 YSLEER. The CDR3 has 15 residues. Trimming took 1 base from V and 10 from J; bases not matched to a gene: 10. The CDR3 protein is CASSQASGLAGEQFF. The CDR3 DNA is TGCGCCAGCAGCCAAGCTAGCGGCCTAGCAGGGGAGCAGTTCTTC.

This clonotype was seen a few times. This sequence joins TRBV11-2 and TRBJ2-2, with TRBD2 matching over 11 bases. This CDR3 has 18 amino acids. V lost 7 bases to trimming and J lost 4 bases; unmatched junction nucleotides: 14. From germline, CDR1 is SGHAT and CDR2 FQNNGV. This CDR3 is CASTSAGLAGQSTGELFF. CDR3 nucleotides: TGTGCCAGCACCAGCGCAGGACTAGCGGGTCAGAGCACCGGGGAGCTGTTTTTT. The full variable domain, completed using reference TRBV11-2 and TRBJ2-2, is EAGVAQSPRYKIIEKRQSVAFWCNPISGHATLYWYQQILGQGPKLLIQFQNNGVVDDSQLPKDRFSAERLKGVDSTLKIQPAKLEDSAVYLCASTSAGLAGQSTGELFFGEGSRLTVL.

V and J are TRBV28 and TRBJ2-7, with TRBD1 matching over 8 bases. This CDR3 has 18 residues. V was clipped by 3 bases and J by 0 bases; unmatched bases: 13. Looked up from germline, CDR1 is MDHEN and CDR2 is SYDVKM. The CDR3 spells CASSLYSGGLRSSYEQYF. The CDR3 coding sequence is TGTGCCAGCAGTTTGTATTCAGGGGGCCTGAGAAGCTCCTACGAGCAGTACTTC. Full variable domain (remainder filled in from reference TRBV28 and TRBJ2-7): DVKVTQSSRYLVKRTGEKVFLECVQDMDHENMFWYRQDPGLGLRLIYFSYDVKMKEKGDIPEGYSVSREKKERFSLILESASTNQTSMYLCASSLYSGGLRSSYEQYFGPGTRLTVT.

This chain uses TRBV7-2 with TRBJ2-1; 11 bases agree with TRBD2. This CDR3 contains 14 residues. Germline trimming cut 5 bases from V and 10 bases from J; bases unmatched to any gene: 7. Germline values: CDR1 SGHTA, CDR2 FQGNSA. CDR3 in amino acids: CASSLTSGNGEQFF. The CDR3 DNA sequence: TGTGCCAGCAGCCTGACTAGCGGGAATGGGGAGCAGTTCTTC.

The CDR3 nucleotides are TGCAGCGCTGTACAGGCGGGGGCCTACGAGCAGTACTTC. Protein product: CSAVQAGAYEQYF. The chain uses TRBV29-1 and TRBJ2-7, with TRBD2 matching 7 bases. Germline V gives CDR1 SQVTM, CDR2 ANQGSEA. After removal of 7 bases from V and 2 bases from J, the junction contained 8 bases not matched to a gene. The CDR3 length is 13 residues.

This chain uses TRBV6-6 with TRBJ2-7; D unresolved. The CDR3 spans 12 residues. With 0 bases removed from V and 6 bases from J, the gap between germline ends came to 6 bases. Germline CDR1 reads MNHNY; CDR2 reads SVGAGI (reference sequence). The CDR3 region is CASSYSAREQYF. For the CDR3, the DNA is TGTGCCAGCAGTTACTCCGCACGCGAGCAGTACTTC.

This clonotype has a count of ten or more. V and J are TRBV6-6 and TRBJ1-4; perhaps TRBD1 as D (5 bases). Trimming pared 11 bases from V and 7 bases from J, leaving 17 bases between. Germline CDR1 MNHNY, CDR2 SVGAGI (reference sequence). This CDR3 contains 13 residues. The DNA for the CDR3 is TGTGCCGGGGGGGTAGGCTTGCGTGAAAAACTGTTTTTT. This encodes CAGGVGLREKLFF.

In DNA, the CDR3 is TGCGCCAGCGGACCGATAGGGGGGAATGAGCAGTTCTTC. Translation: CASGPIGGNEQFF. The chain employs TRBV5-1 and TRBJ2-1; D possibly matches TRBD1 or TRBD2 (6 bases each). This CDR3 has 13 residues. Trimming pared 7 bases from V and 7 bases from J, leaving 15 bases between. CDR1 is SGHRS, CDR2 YFSETQ, per germline.

The chain carries TRBV11-2 and TRBJ2-4; D is unresolved. Looked up from germline, CDR1 is SGHAT and CDR2 is FQNNGV. V was trimmed by 5 bases and J by 0 bases, leaving 17 bases between them. This CDR3 is built from 17 residues. CDR3 protein: CASSARIITLAKNIQYF. The CDR3 DNA is TGTGCCAGCAGCGCGAGAATCATTACACTAGCCAAAAACATTCAGTACTTC.

The chain joins TRBV7-6 to TRBJ2-3; D ambiguous. CDR3 length: 16 amino acids. Germline CDR1 reads SGHVS; CDR2 reads FNYEAQ. Trimming removed 2 bases at V and 2 bases at J, with 14 bases between. The CDR3 sequence is CASSLMSKLYTDTQYF. In nucleotides, the CDR3 is TGTGCCAGCAGCTTAATGAGCAAGCTGTACACAGATACGCAGTATTTT.

This clonotype was recorded a few times. V and J are TRBV12-3 or TRBV12-4 and TRBJ2-3; TRBD2 matches at 8 bases. The J segment lost 4 bases and the V segment lost 7 bases, leaving 7 bases of the junction unmatched. The CDR3 runs to 14 residues. The CDR3: CASTRGGRPDTQYF. The CDR3, as DNA: TGTGCCAGCACCCGTGGCGGGAGGCCAGATACGCAGTATTTT.

This clonotype has just one count. The chain has TRBV6-2 or TRBV6-3 and TRBJ2-1; weak D call: TRBD2 (6 bases). V lost 6 bases to trimming and J lost 6 bases, with 24 bases between them. Per germline, CDR1 MNHEY and CDR2 SVGEGT. The CDR3 length is 17 residues. The DNA for the CDR3 is TGTGCCAGCAGCCCTCGAAGGGTTAGCGGCGGGCTCAATGAGCAGTTCTTC. This sequence encodes CASSPRRVSGGLNEQFF.

By share of the sample, this clonotype is medium-sized. The rearrangement joins TRBV7-9 to TRBJ2-1; TRBD2 matches at 8 bases. Germline V gene lookup returns CDR1 SEHNR and CDR2 FQNEAQ (reference sequence). With V trimmed by 2 bases and J by 6 bases, 6 bases remained unmatched. The CDR3 is 15 amino acids. CDR3 DNA sequence: TGTGCCAGCAGCTTAAACAAGCGGGGGCTCAATGAGCAGTTCTTC. It encodes CASSLNKRGLNEQFF.

V gene TRBV6-2 or TRBV6-3 combines with J gene TRBJ1-5; a weak D match, TRBD1 (5 bases). Trimming shortened V by 5 bases and J by 5 bases, and 16 bases separated the two germline ends. The germline V gene encodes CDR1 MNHEY and CDR2 SVGEGT. The CDR3 length is 15 residues. CDR3: CASSTQGWGDQPQHF. CDR3 in DNA: TGTGCCAGCAGTACCCAGGGATGGGGCGATCAGCCCCAGCATTTT.

This chain links TRBV20-1 with TRBJ2-7, with TRBD2 identical over 9 bases. CDR3 length: 15 amino acids. The germline V gene encodes CDR1 DFQATT and CDR2 SNEGSKA (reference sequence). The J segment lost 2 bases and the V segment lost 3 bases, leaving 8 bases of the junction unmatched. This CDR3 is CSARKGTSRTYEQYF. DNA for the CDR3: TGCAGTGCTAGGAAGGGGACTAGCAGAACCTACGAGCAGTACTTC.